This T cell receptor (beta chain) was identified in a study of blood T cell repertoires in COVID-19. Authors' analysis steps: Amplification of reference gene primers provided the estimated nucleated cell counts. TCRdb keeps only in-frame clones here, not all; method: immunoSEQ multiplex PCR. V and J calls and clone size are those listed in that table; D and trimming were worked out from the DNA. This sample has approximately 170,000 clones, with roughly 85% found just once. Self-reported history from a screening survey and questionnaire set each donor's cohort. Recovered status in Cohort 3 required two negative PCRs, clearance, or symptom resolution. This CDR3 has 15 amino acids. Germline values: CDR1 ENHRY, CDR2 SYGVKD. V lost 3 bases, J lost 0 bases, and 9 bases lay in between.

The sample comprised PBMCs or T cells enriched from blood (not recorded which). The receptor was derived from a woman between 45 and 65 years old who had recovered from COVID-19. This chain connects TRBV10-3 to TRBJ1-5, with D perhaps matching TRBD1 (5 bases). CDR3 residues: CAISDQGTSNQPQHF. In DNA form, the CDR3 reads TGTGCCATCAGTGATCAGGGTACTAGCAATCAGCCCCAGCATTTT.